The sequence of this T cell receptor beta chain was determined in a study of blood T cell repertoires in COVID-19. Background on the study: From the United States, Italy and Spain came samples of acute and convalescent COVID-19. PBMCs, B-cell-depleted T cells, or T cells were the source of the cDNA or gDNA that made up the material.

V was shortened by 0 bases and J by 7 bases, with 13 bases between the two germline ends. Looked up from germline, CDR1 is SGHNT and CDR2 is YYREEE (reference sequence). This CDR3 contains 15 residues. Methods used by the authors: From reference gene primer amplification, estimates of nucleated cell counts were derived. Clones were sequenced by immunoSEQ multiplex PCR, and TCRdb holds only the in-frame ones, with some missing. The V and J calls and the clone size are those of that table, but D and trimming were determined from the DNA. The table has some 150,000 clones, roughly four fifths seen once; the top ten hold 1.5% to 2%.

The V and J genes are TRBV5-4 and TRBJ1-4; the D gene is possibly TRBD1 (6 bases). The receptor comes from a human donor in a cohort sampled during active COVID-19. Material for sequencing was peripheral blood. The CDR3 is CASSLDRAASEKLFF. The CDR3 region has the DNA TGTGCCAGCAGCTTGGACAGGGCAGCGAGTGAAAAACTGTTTTTT.